Listed below are T cell receptor beta chains from one sample, sequenced in a study of T-cell reconstitution after alpha-beta-depleted transplantation in children. TCRdb passed the PCR reads through MiXCR, listing each CDR3 protein once. The data hold around 800,000 distinct CDR3 sequences, with 16% observed a single time. The sequences come from PBMCs, mostly from graft donor cells, collected 360 days after TCRalphabeta/CD19-depleted stem cell transplant. The receptor set was obtained from a male patient younger than 18 who had a stem cell transplant for acute lymphoblastic leukemia, so the T cells may come from the graft donor. Each CDR3 is given with its conserved first and last residue. Each record gives: clone size, CDR3 length, J gene, V gene, D gene, CDR3 DNA, CDR3 protein. A D gene is named only where the DNA matches it firmly. Not all rows give a size; the values are once, few, many and, for expanded clones, a class.

.	16	TRBJ1-2	TRBV11-2	.	TGTGCCAGCAGCTTAATCTCACTTCCGGGGGAGTATGGCTACACCTTC	CASSLISLPGEYGYTF
few	15	TRBJ2-5	TRBV4-2	TRBD1	TGTGCCAGCAGCCAAGAGGGGACAGGGGGCCTGACCCAGTACTTC	CASSQEGTGGLTQYF
.	14	TRBJ1-1	TRBV19	.	TGTGCCAGTAGTATAGATACCGAGACGACTGAAGCTTTCTTT	CASSIDTETTEAFF
.	15	TRBJ2-6	TRBV5-1	.	TGCGCCAGCAGCTTTGACGTCTCAAGGGCCAACGTCCTGACTTTC	CASSFDVSRANVLTF
few	16	TRBJ2-2	TRBV4-1	TRBD1	TGCGCCAGCAGCCAACAGGACAGGGGGCTGGCCGGGGAGCTGTTTTTT	CASSQQDRGLAGELFF
.	12	TRBJ2-5	TRBV20-1	TRBD1	TGCAGTGCGAGGACAGGGATGGAGACCCAGTACTTC	CSARTGMETQYF
.	14	TRBJ2-7	TRBV18	.	TGTGCCAGCTCACTCGGGACGGCTCGCTACGAGCAGTACTTC	CASSLGTARYEQYF
.	15	TRBJ2-5	TRBV6-2/TRBV6-3	.	TGTGCCAGCAGTACTCCGGGACGTTCGGGCGAGACCCAGTACTTC	CASSTPGRSGETQYF
few	15	TRBJ1-2	TRBV12-3/TRBV12-4	TRBD1	TGTGCCAGTGGGGCTACAGACAGGGGCACCTATGGCTACACCTTC	CASGATDRGTYGYTF
many	13	TRBJ2-3	TRBV21-1	.	TGTGCCCGCGAGAGCTTCGACACAGATACGCAGTATTTT	CARESFDTDTQYF
many	12	TRBJ2-1	TRBV24-1	.	TGTGCCGCCCAAACAGTCCCGGGACAAGTCTTCTTC	CAAQTVPGQVFF
many	15	TRBJ1-1	TRBV5-1	TRBD1	TGCGCCAGCAGCTCACGGGACAGTCCGAACACTGAAGCTTTCTTT	CASSSRDSPNTEAFF
few	15	TRBJ2-1	TRBV15	TRBD2	TGTGCCACCAGTGAGAAGCGGGAGCTTAACAATGAGCAGTTCTTC	CATSEKRELNNEQFF
.	15	TRBJ1-4	TRBV2	.	TGTGCCAGCAGTGATAAGAGGGATTTCAATGAAAAACTGTTTTTT	CASSDKRDFNEKLFF
few	17	TRBJ2-1	TRBV9	.	TGTGCCAGCAGCCCCCGCGGGACTTTGAGCTCCTACAATGAGCAGTTCTTC	CASSPRGTLSSYNEQFF
few	18	TRBJ2-1	TRBV18	TRBD2	TGTGCCAGCTCACCTCGAGGACTAGCGGGAGAAGGCTACAATGAGCAGTTCTTC	CASSPRGLAGEGYNEQFF
few	14	TRBJ2-3	TRBV5-6	.	TGTGCCAGCAGCTTTGTGGGCCTCACAGATACGCAGTATTTT	CASSFVGLTDTQYF
.	16	TRBJ2-1	TRBV6-1	.	TGTGCCACTAGACCCGGGACTGCTAGCTCCTACAATGAGCAGTTCTTC	CATRPGTASSYNEQFF
.	14	TRBJ2-1	TRBV12-3/TRBV12-4	TRBD2	TGTGCCAGCAGTTTAAGCGGGAGTAGGTATGAGCAGTTCTTC	CASSLSGSRYEQFF
.	17	TRBJ2-1	TRBV6-4	TRBD2	TGTGCCAGCAGTGACGGTGGAGTAGCGGGAGTGTATAATGAGCAGTTCTTC	CASSDGGVAGVYNEQFF
few	14	TRBJ2-7	TRBV9	.	TGTGCCAGCAGCATCGGACAGAACTCCTACGAGCAGTACTTC	CASSIGQNSYEQYF
many	19	TRBJ2-1	TRBV9	TRBD2	TGTGCCAGCAGCGTAGCAGGACTAGCGGGAGGGCCGGGAGTCAATGAGCAGTTCTTC	CASSVAGLAGGPGVNEQFF
many	15	TRBJ2-5	TRBV9	.	TGTGCCAGCAGCGTAGCTGTCGGCATTCAAGAGACCCAGTACTTC	CASSVAVGIQETQYF
.	14	TRBJ2-7	TRBV30	.	TGTGCCTGGATGGGGGTCCCGGGGCTTTACGAGCAGTACTTC	CAWMGVPGLYEQYF
.	15	TRBJ2-1	TRBV7-2	TRBD2	TGTGCCAGCAGCTCCTCTAGCGGGAGGAGTCATGAGCAGTTCTTC	CASSSSSGRSHEQFF
many	16	TRBJ2-3	TRBV3-1	.	TGTGCCAGCAGCCAAGATGGGAAGCGGGTAGGGGATACGCAGTATTTT	CASSQDGKRVGDTQYF
.	17	TRBJ2-2	TRBV12-3/TRBV12-4	TRBD2	TGTGCCAGCAGTTTCGGGGGGGCAACCTCGAACACCGGGGAGCTGTTTTTT	CASSFGGATSNTGELFF
few	16	TRBJ2-4	TRBV2	.	TGTGCCAGCGGCATCCTGGGGGACCTAGCCAAAAACATTCAGTACTTC	CASGILGDLAKNIQYF
few	14	TRBJ2-7	TRBV2	.	TGTGCCAGCAGTGGGGGCAGGGATTCCTACGAGCAGTACTTC	CASSGGRDSYEQYF
.	17	TRBJ2-7	TRBV5-5	TRBD2	TGTGCCAGCAGCCTGATTCCCGGGACTAGCGCTACCTACGAGCAGTACTTC	CASSLIPGTSATYEQYF
few	15	TRBJ1-2	TRBV9	TRBD1	TGTGCCAGCAGCGGGGACAGTTCACTTAACTATGGCTACACCTTC	CASSGDSSLNYGYTF
few	15	TRBJ1-1	TRBV3-1	TRBD1	TGTGCCGCAGCGAGGGACAGGGGGGAGTACACTGAAGCTTTCTTT	CAAARDRGEYTEAFF
.	16	TRBJ2-1	TRBV5-1	TRBD2	TGCGCCAGCAGCTTGGGGCTAGCGGAGGCCTACAATGAGCAGTTCTTC	CASSLGLAEAYNEQFF
few	15	TRBJ2-1	TRBV7-9	TRBD2	TGTGCCAGCAGGTGGACTAGCGGGAATGTCTATGAGCAGTTCTTC	CASRWTSGNVYEQFF
few	15	TRBJ2-3	TRBV7-9	.	TGTGCCAGCAGCCTTACTTCCACACCGACAGATACGCAGTATTTT	CASSLTSTPTDTQYF
few	13	TRBJ2-7	TRBV5-1	TRBD2	TGCGCCAGCAGCTCGCGCGGGGGTGGCGAGCAGTACTTC	CASSSRGGGEQYF
many	16	TRBJ2-1	TRBV12-3/TRBV12-4	TRBD2	TGTGCCAGCAGTTTAGGGGGGGGAGTCCCCTACAATGAGCAGTTCTTC	CASSLGGGVPYNEQFF
few	12	TRBJ2-3	TRBV13	.	TGTGCCAGCAGCTTCTCGGTTACAGAGCAGTATTTT	CASSFSVTEQYF
many	14	TRBJ2-1	TRBV6-2/TRBV6-3	.	TGTGCCAGCAGGTCTGGGGGGGGGCACAATGAGCAGTTCTTC	CASRSGGGHNEQFF
few	17	TRBJ2-1	TRBV3-1	.	TGTGCCAGCAGCCAAGATTGGCTAGCTCAAGGTTTAGTTGAGCAGTTCTTC	CASSQDWLAQGLVEQFF
.	16	TRBJ1-1	TRBV18	TRBD1	TGTGCCAGCTCAGTTACCGGGACAGGGCCGAACACTGAAGCTTTCTTT	CASSVTGTGPNTEAFF
.	12	TRBJ2-3	TRBV12-3/TRBV12-4	.	TGTGCCAGCAGCCCCCAACTAGATACGCAGTATTTT	CASSPQLDTQYF
.	15	TRBJ2-7	TRBV5-1	.	TGCGCCAGCAGCTTGTGGCCGGGAGAGACCTACGAGCAGTACTTC	CASSLWPGETYEQYF
few	15	TRBJ1-5	TRBV27	.	TGTGCCAGCAGTTTATACGGGCGGGGAAAGCAGCCCCAGCATTTT	CASSLYGRGKQPQHF
.	18	TRBJ2-4	TRBV4-1	TRBD2	TGCGCCAGCAGCCAAGGGCGTGCGGGGGGCTTAGGCAAAAACATTCAGTACTTC	CASSQGRAGGLGKNIQYF